Sequencing of this T cell receptor beta chain was carried out in a study of shared clonotypes between healthy human individuals. Study information: The study drew on a couple of women and three men aged 18 to 49 as donors. CD4 naive cells filled three plates per donor, CD4 memory three, CD8 naive two and CD8 memory one.

A remark on this clone: Its target is not known.

As originally analysed: Junction-only sequences without quality scores came from ImmunoSEQ, so filtering differed. Repertoires were generated with immunoSEQ multiplex PCR, while TCRdb's copy carries only in-frame clones and drops some. V and J calls and clone size are those listed in that table; D and trimming were worked out from the DNA. Counted here are about 2.4 million clones, approximately 93% occurring once; the ten biggest clones make up about 0.38%. CDR3 length: 18 amino acids. Study observations and caveats: Donor clonotype sharing was expected to depend on sequencing depth.

Sequencing was carried out using naive CD4+ T cells from PBMCs. The subset is: CD45RA+ positively selected. This TCR was recovered from a man aged 18 to 30 in good health. Some clones in this sample may be carry-over from other donors' samples. The V gene is TRBV21-1, the J gene TRBJ2-1; the listed D gene, TRBD2, was not tested against the DNA. TRBV21-1 is a pseudogene locus. This CDR3 is CASSRLAERLISYNEQFF. The DNA for the CDR3 is TGTGCCAGCAGTCGACTAGCGGAGAGACTCATATCCTACAATGAGCAGTTCTTC.